The T cell receptor beta chain under discussion was sequenced for a study of molecular identifiers for immune sequencing clone quantification. The study's findings and limits: The study found clones above 20 RNA copies held over 98% of effector molecules and under 1% in naive cells.

With respect to this clonotype: Its antigen is unknown. A much larger clone sits a single nucleotide away, making a read error possible.

With 10%, 30% or 50% of RNA, 20,000 to 1,000,000 naive CD8 T cells were sequenced. Sorted naive CD8 T cells were those defined as CD8+CD4-CCR7+CD45RA+. A single record per CDR3 protein comes from TCRdb applying MiXCR to the PCR reads. The sample contains 550,000 to 750,000 distinct CDR3 sequences, 15% to 20% of which appear only once. Per the germline V gene, CDR1 is MNHEY and CDR2 is SVGEGT. The CDR3 is 16 residues long. The clonotype comes from a human donor in good health. Some libraries in this study had Jurkat cell RNA spiked in. The chain combines TRBV6-2 or TRBV6-3 with TRBJ2-3, with 9 bases identical to TRBD2. Sequencing was carried out using naive CD8+ T cells from blood, with Jurkat cell RNA spiked in. Stated subset: FACS-sorted CD8+CD4-CCR7+CD45RA+ naive T cells. CDR3 nucleotide sequence: TGTACCAGCAGTTACTCGACTGGACTAGCGTCAGATACGCAGTATTTT. Its protein is CTSSYSTGLASDTQYF.